This T cell receptor beta chain was documented in a study of control samples from healthy donors and cancer patients. This CDR3 contains 15 residues. J lost 1 base, V lost 3 bases, and 4 bases had no gene match. Germline V gene lookup returns CDR1 SQVTM and CDR2 ANQGSEA. Sequenced by immunoSEQ multiplex PCR; TCRdb stores in-frame clones only, minus some. The table includes 400,000 to 500,000 clones, about nine tenths detected once. This receptor was identified in a man aged 35 to 55 with head and neck cancer. Sequenced sample: PBMCs. V and J are TRBV29-1 and TRBJ2-5; 11 bases match TRBD2. As DNA, the CDR3 is TGCAGCGTTGAGTCTAGCGGGAGGACCCAAGAGACCCAGTACTTC. Residues: CSVESSGRTQETQYF.